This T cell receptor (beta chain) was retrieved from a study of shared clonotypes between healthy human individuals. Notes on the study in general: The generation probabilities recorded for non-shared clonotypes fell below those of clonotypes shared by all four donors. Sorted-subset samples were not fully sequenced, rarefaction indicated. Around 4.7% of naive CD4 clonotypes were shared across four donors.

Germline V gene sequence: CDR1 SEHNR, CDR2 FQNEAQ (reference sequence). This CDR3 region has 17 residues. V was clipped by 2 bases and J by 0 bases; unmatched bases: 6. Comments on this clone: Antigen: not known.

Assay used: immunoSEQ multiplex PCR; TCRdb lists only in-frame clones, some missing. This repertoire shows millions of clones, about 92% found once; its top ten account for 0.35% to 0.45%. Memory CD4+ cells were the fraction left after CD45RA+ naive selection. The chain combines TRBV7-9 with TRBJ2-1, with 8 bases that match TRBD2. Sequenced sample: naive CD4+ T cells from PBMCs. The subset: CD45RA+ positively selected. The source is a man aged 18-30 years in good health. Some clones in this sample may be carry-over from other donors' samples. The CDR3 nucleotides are TGTGCCAGCAGCTTAAGCGGGGGACTCAGCTCCTACAATGAGCAGTTCTTC. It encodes CASSLSGGLSSYNEQFF.